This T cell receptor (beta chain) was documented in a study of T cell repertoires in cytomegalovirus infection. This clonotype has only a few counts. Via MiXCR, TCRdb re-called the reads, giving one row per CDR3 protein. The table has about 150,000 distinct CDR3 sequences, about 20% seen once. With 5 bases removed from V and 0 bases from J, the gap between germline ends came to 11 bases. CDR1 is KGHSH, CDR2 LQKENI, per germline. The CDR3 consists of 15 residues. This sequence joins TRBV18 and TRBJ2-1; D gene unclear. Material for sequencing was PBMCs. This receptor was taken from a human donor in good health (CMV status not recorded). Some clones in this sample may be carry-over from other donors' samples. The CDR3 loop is CASSASLSSYNEQFF. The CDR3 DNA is TGTGCCAGCTCAGCGTCTCTTAGCTCCTACAATGAGCAGTTCTTC.